Below, one TCR beta chain is given with its context. This record comes from a study of blood T cell repertoires in COVID-19. The CDR3 consists of 14 residues. CDR1 and CDR2 (germline): KGHSH, LQKENI. V lost 3 bases to trimming and J lost 10 bases; unmatched junction nucleotides: 4. Assay: immunoSEQ multiplex PCR; the TCRdb copy retains only in-frame clones and omits some. The sample has roughly 250,000 clones; around four fifths are singletons. The sequencing input was peripheral blood. The chain recombines TRBV18 with TRBJ2-3; TRBD2 matches at 13 bases. The sequence came from a woman aged 40 to 50 with active or convalescent COVID-19. The CDR3 protein is CASSPGTSGEAQYF. DNA for the CDR3: TGTGCCAGCTCACCTGGGACTAGCGGGGAAGCGCAGTATTTT.